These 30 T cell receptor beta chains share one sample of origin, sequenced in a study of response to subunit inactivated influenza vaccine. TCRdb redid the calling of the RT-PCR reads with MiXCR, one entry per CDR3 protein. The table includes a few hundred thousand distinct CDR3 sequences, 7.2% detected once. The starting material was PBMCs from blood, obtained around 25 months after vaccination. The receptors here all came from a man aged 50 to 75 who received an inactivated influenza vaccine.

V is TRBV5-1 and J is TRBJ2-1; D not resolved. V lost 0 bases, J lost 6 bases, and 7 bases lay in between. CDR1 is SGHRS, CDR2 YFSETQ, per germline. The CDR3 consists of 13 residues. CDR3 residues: CASSLEGGNEQFF. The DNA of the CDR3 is TGCGCCAGCAGCTTGGAAGGCGGCAATGAGCAGTTCTTC.

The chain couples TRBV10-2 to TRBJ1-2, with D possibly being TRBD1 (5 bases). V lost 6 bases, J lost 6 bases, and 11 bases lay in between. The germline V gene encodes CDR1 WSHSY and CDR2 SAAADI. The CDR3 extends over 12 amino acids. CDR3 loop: CASRQEGDGYTF. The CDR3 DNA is TGCGCCAGCAGACAGGAAGGGGATGGCTACACCTTC.

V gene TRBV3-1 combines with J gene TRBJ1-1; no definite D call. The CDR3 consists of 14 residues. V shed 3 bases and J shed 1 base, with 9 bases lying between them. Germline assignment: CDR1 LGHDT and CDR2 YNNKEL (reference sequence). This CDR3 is CASSQFQGNTEAFF. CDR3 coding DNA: TGTGCCAGCAGCCAGTTCCAAGGGAACACTGAAGCTTTCTTT.

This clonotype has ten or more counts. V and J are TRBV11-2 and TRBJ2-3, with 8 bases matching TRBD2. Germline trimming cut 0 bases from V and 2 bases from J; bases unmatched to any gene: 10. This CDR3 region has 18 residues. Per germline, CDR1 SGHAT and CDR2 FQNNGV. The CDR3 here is CASSLESTSGGTTDTQYF. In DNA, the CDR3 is TGTGCCAGCAGCTTAGAATCGACCAGCGGGGGTACCACAGATACGCAGTATTTT.

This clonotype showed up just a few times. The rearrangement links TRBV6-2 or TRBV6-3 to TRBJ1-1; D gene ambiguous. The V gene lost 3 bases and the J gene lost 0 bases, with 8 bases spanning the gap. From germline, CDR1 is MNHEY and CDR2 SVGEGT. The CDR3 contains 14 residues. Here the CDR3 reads CASSYMELNTEAFF. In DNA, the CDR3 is TGTGCCAGCAGTTATATGGAATTGAACACTGAAGCTTTCTTT.

The CDR3 DNA reads TGCAGTGCCGGGGACTCTCTGCGGTCCCACAATGAGCAGTTCTTC. Protein sequence: CSAGDSLRSHNEQFF. V is TRBV20-1 and J is TRBJ2-1; possible D gene TRBD2, 6 bases. Germline-derived CDR1 and CDR2 are DFQATT and SNEGSKA (reference sequence). V shed 6 bases and J shed 5 bases, with 20 bases lying between them. The CDR3 length is 15 residues.

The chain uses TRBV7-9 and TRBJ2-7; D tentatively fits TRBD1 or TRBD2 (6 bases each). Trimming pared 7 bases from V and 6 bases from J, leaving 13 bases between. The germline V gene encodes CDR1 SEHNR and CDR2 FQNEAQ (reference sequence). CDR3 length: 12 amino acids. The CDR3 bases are TGTGCCAGCACCCAAGGGGGGAGCGAGCAGTACTTC. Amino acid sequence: CASTQGGSEQYF.

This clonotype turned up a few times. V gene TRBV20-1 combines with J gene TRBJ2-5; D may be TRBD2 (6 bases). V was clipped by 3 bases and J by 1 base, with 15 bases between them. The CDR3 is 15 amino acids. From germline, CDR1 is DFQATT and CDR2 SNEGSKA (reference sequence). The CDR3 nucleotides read TGCAGTGCTAGTGATGGCGGGGCAATCCAAGAGACCCAGTACTTC. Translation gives CSASDGGAIQETQYF.

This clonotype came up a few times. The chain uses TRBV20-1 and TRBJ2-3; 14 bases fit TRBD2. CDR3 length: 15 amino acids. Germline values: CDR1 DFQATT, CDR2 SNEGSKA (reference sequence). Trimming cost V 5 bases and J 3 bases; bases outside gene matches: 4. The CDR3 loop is CSAWGLAGVTDTQYF. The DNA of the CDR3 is TGCAGTGCTTGGGGACTAGCGGGAGTGACAGATACGCAGTATTTT.

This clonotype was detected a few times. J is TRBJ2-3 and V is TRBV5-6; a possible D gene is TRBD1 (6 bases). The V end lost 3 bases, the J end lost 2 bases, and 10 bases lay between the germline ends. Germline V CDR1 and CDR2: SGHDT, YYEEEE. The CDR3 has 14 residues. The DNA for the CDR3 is TGTGCCAGCAGCTCGACAGGTTACACAGATACGCAGTATTTT. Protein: CASSSTGYTDTQYF.

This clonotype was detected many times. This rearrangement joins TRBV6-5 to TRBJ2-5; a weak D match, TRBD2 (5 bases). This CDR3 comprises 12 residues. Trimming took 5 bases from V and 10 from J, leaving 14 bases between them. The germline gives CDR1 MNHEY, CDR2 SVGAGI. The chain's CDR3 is CASSGSTGDQYF. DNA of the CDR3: TGTGCCAGCAGTGGGAGCACCGGGGACCAGTACTTC.

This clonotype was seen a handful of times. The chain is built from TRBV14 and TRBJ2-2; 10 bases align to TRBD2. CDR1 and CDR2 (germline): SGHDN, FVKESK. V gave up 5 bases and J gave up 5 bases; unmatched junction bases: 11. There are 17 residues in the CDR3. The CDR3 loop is CASSTSSGSRWTGELFF. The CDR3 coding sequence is TGTGCCAGCAGCACCTCTAGCGGGAGCAGGTGGACCGGGGAGCTGTTTTTT. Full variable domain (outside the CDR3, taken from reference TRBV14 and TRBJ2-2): EAGVTQFPSHSVIEKGQTVTLRCDPISGHDNLYWYRRVMGKEIKFLLHFVKESKQDESGMPNNRFLAERTGGTYSTLKVQPAELEDSGVYFCASSTSSGSRWTGELFFGEGSRLTVL.

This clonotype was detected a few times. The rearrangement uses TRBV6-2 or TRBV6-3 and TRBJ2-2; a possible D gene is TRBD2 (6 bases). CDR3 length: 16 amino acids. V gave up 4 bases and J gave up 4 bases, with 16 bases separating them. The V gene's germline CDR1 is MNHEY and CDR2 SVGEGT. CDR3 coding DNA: TGTGCCAGCAGTTTTTCCGGGGGTAGCCGCACCGGGGAGCTGTTTTTT. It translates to CASSFSGGSRTGELFF.

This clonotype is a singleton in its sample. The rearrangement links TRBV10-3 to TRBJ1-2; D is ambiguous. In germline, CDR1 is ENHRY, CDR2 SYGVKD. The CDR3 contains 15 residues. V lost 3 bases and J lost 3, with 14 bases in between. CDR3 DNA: TGTGCCATCAGTGATCCTCCGGAACAAGACTATGGCTACACCTTC. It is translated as CAISDPPEQDYGYTF.

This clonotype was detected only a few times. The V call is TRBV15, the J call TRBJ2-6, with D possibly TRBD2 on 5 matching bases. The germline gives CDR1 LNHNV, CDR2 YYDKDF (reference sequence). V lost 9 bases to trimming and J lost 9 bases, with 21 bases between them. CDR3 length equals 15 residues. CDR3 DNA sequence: TGTGCCACTTCTCCACGGGGATCCCGTGGCAACGTCCTGACTTTC. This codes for CATSPRGSRGNVLTF.

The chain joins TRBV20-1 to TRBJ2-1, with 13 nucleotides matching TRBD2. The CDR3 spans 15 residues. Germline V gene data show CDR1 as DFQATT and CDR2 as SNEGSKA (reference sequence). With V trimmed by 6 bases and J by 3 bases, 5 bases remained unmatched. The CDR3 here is CSATSGRGFYNEQFF. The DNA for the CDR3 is TGCAGTGCAACTAGCGGGAGGGGATTCTACAATGAGCAGTTCTTC.

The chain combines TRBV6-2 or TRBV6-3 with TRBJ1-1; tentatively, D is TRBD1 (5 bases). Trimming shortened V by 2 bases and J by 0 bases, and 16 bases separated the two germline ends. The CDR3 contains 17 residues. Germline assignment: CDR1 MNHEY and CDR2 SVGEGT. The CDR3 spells CASSYPGRMGVNTEAFF. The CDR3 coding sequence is TGTGCCAGCAGTTACCCGGGCCGGATGGGGGTGAACACTGAAGCTTTCTTT.

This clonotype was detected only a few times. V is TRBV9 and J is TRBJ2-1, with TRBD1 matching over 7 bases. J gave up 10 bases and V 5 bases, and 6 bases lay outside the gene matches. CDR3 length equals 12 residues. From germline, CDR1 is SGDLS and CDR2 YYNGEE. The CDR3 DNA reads TGTGCCAGCAGAGACAGGGTAGCGGAGCAGTTCTTC. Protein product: CASRDRVAEQFF.

As DNA, the CDR3 is TGTGCCAGCAGACGGTTAACCGGGGAGCTGTTTTTT. Translating gives CASRRLTGELFF. This chain connects TRBV6-2 or TRBV6-3 to TRBJ2-2; D gene ambiguous. There are 12 residues in the CDR3. The V end lost 6 bases, the J end lost 5 bases, and 7 bases lay between the germline ends. Germline V CDR1 and CDR2: MNHEY, SVGEGT.

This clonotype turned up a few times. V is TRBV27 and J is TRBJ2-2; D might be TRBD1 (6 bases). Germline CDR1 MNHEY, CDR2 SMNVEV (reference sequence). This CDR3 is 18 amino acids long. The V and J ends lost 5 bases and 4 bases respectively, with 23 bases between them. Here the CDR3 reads CASSARVAGVVGTGELFF. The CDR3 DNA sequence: TGTGCCAGCAGTGCCCGGGTGGCAGGGGTGGTAGGCACCGGGGAGCTGTTTTTT.

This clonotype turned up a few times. This CDR3 is CASSPTRAGETQYF. The CDR3 DNA follows: TGTGCCAGCAGCCCCACAAGGGCGGGAGAGACCCAGTACTTC. The V call is TRBV12-3 or TRBV12-4, the J call TRBJ2-5; D may be TRBD2 (5 bases). With 6 bases removed from V and 4 bases from J, the gap between germline ends came to 15 bases. The CDR3 is 14 residues long.

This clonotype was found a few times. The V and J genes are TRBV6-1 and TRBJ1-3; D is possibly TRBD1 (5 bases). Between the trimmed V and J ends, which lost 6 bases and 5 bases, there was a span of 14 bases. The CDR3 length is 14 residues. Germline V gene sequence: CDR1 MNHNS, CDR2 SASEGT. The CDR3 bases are TGTGCCAGCAGGCCAACAAGGGGCAGAAACACCATATATTTT. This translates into CASRPTRGRNTIYF.

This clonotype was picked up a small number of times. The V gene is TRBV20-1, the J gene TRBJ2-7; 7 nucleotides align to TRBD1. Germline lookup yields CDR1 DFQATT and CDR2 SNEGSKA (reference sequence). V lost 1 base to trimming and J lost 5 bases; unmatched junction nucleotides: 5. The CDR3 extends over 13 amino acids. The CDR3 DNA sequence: TGCAGTGCTAGAGGGGACAGCGGACACGAGCAGTACTTC. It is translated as CSARGDSGHEQYF.

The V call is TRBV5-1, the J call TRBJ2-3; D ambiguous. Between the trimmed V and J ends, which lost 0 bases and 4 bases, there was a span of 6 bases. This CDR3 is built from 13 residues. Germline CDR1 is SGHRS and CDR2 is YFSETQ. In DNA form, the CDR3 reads TGCGCCAGCAGCTTGGGTCAGTCAGATACGCAGTATTTT. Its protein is CASSLGQSDTQYF.

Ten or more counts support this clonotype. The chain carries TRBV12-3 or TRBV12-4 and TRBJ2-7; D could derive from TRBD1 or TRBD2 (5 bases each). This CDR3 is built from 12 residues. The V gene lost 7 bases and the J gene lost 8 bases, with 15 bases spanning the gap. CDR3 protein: CASTAGTGQQYF. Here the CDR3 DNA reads TGTGCCAGCACTGCAGGGACCGGTCAGCAGTACTTC.

The CDR3 DNA is TGCGCCAGCAGCGAGACAGGGGGCCGGGTCAATGAGCAGTTCTTC. Protein sequence: CASSETGGRVNEQFF. The V gene is TRBV5-1, the J gene TRBJ2-1; 10 bases align to TRBD1. V dropped 4 bases and J dropped 6; count of bases not matched to a gene: 7. Germline V CDR1 and CDR2: SGHRS, YFSETQ. The CDR3 loop spans 15 amino acids.

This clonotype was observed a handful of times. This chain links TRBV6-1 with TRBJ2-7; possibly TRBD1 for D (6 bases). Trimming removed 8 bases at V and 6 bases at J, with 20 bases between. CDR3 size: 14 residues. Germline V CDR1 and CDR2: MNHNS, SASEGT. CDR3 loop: CASGPGATTPEQYF. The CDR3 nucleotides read TGTGCCAGCGGACCAGGGGCCACCACCCCCGAGCAGTACTTC.

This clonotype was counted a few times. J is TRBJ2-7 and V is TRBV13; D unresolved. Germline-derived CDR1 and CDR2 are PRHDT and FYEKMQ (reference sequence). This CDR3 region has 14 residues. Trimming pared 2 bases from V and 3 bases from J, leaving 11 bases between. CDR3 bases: TGTGCCAGCAGCTTAAGTACCAGAAACTACGAGCAGTACTTC. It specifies CASSLSTRNYEQYF.

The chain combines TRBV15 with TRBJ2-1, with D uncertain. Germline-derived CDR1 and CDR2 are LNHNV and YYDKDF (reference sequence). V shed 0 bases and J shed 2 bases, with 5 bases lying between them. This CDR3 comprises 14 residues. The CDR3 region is CATSRDGTYNEQFF. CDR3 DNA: TGTGCCACCAGCAGAGATGGGACCTACAATGAGCAGTTCTTC.

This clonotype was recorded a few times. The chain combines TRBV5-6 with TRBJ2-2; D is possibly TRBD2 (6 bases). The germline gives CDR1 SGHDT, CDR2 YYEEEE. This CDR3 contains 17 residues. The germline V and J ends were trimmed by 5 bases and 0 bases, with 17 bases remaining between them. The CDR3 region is CASRATGLSSNTGELFF. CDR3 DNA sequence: TGTGCCAGCAGAGCGACTGGACTATCCTCGAACACCGGGGAGCTGTTTTTT.